This T cell receptor (beta chain) was identified in a study of vaccination effects on CD4 cells after COVID-19. The CDR3 spans 15 residues. Germline CDR1 reads MNHEY; CDR2 reads SVGEGT. Deletions cut 4 bases from V and 0 bases from J, with 10 bases between. Sequencing was preceded by expansion of antigen-specific CD4+ T cells with viral peptide pools in the ViraFEST assay. With approximately 9 days of culture completed, CD4+ T cells were isolated. PCR-confirmed SARS-CoV-2 infection occurred in the person between March and December 2020. They grew a few million PBMC in each well, adding 8.5 to 10 IU/ml IL-2 and approximately 9.2 ug/ml peptides. Negative control cultures were stimulated with an HIV-1 Nef peptide pool. The authors replaced half the medium with IL-2 medium on days 3 and 7. Findings of the study overall: Clones arising from infection and from vaccination showed marked clonal contraction late after vaccination.

On this clone: Its target is unknown.

The protocol was immunoSEQ multiplex PCR, while the TCRdb copy is restricted to in-frame clones and leaves out a portion. The table lists 60,000 to 75,000 clones, 65% to 85% of them singletons. The genes are TRBV6-2 or TRBV6-3 and TRBJ2-4; D remains ambiguous. The TCR sequence derives from a human donor who had a prior SARS-CoV-2 infection. The specimen was CD4+ T cells from PBMCs cultured with HIV peptides, collected before COVID-19 vaccination. Subset defined: HIV-1 Nef peptide pool negative control/reference culture. CDR3 DNA sequence: TGTGCCAGCAGTTCGGCGGAACTAGCCAAAAACATTCAGTACTTC. This gives the protein CASSSAELAKNIQYF.